This is a list of T cell receptor beta chains from one sample in a study of patients and donors after allogeneic stem cell transplantation. Each CDR3 protein is one row after TCRdb ran MiXCR on the RT-PCR reads. Found here are about a million distinct CDR3 sequences, around 17% of them singletons; the top ten hold 5% to 6.5%. The sequencing sample was made of blood, either unsorted or a sorted T cell fraction (not recorded which). The receptors originated from a human donor who was either an allogeneic HSCT recipient or a stem cell or donor lymphocyte infusion donor (not recorded which). It is not recorded whose cells these are; they may come from a transplant donor. The CDR3 runs from the conserved cysteine through the conserved F or W. D genes are given only for firm matches. The size of a clone is reported for some rows only, either as once, few or many, or as a class for expanded clones.

clone_size: -; v_call: TRBV12-3/TRBV12-4; d_call: TRBD2; j_call: TRBJ2-5; cdr3_aa: CASSLILAGVETQYF; cdr3_nt: TGTGCCAGCAGTTTAATTCTAGCGGGGGTGGAGACCCAGTACTTC
clone_size: once; v_call: TRBV7-8; d_call: TRBD1; j_call: TRBJ2-1; cdr3_aa: CASSSDFGTGRNEQFF; cdr3_nt: TGTGCCAGCAGCTCCGACTTCGGGACAGGGCGAAATGAGCAGTTCTTC
clone_size: -; v_call: TRBV7-9; d_call: -; j_call: TRBJ1-6; cdr3_aa: CAIDTGQTRDSPLHF; cdr3_nt: TGTGCCATCGATACCGGACAGACGAGAGATTCACCCCTCCACTTT
clone_size: -; v_call: TRBV29-1; d_call: TRBD2; j_call: TRBJ2-5; cdr3_aa: CSSSSGGLGETQYF; cdr3_nt: TGCAGCTCCTCTAGCGGGGGCTTAGGAGAGACCCAGTACTTC
clone_size: few; v_call: TRBV20-1; d_call: TRBD2; j_call: TRBJ2-2; cdr3_aa: CSATPPAGASTGELFF; cdr3_nt: TGCAGTGCTACCCCCCCAGCGGGGGCGTCCACCGGGGAGCTGTTTTTT
clone_size: few; v_call: TRBV7-2; d_call: -; j_call: TRBJ2-3; cdr3_aa: CASSQSSAIDTDTQYF; cdr3_nt: TGTGCCAGCAGCCAATCTTCTGCAATCGACACAGATACGCAGTATTTT
clone_size: few; v_call: TRBV2; d_call: TRBD1; j_call: TRBJ1-2; cdr3_aa: CASYGQGGYGYTF; cdr3_nt: TGTGCCAGCTACGGACAGGGAGGCTATGGCTACACCTTC
clone_size: -; v_call: TRBV6-2/TRBV6-3; d_call: -; j_call: TRBJ1-1; cdr3_aa: CASIEDGNTEAFF; cdr3_nt: TGTGCCAGCATTGAAGACGGAAACACTGAAGCTTTCTTT
clone_size: once; v_call: TRBV28; d_call: TRBD1; j_call: TRBJ2-7; cdr3_aa: CASSYRGQAAYEQYF; cdr3_nt: TGTGCCAGCAGTTACCGGGGACAGGCCGCCTACGAGCAGTACTTC
clone_size: few; v_call: TRBV6-5; d_call: -; j_call: TRBJ1-4; cdr3_aa: CASSYSFTGVREKLFF; cdr3_nt: TGTGCCAGCAGTTACTCTTTTACGGGGGTTCGAGAAAAACTGTTTTTT
clone_size: many; v_call: TRBV29-1; d_call: -; j_call: TRBJ2-3; cdr3_aa: CSVDGPAVTQYF; cdr3_nt: TGCAGCGTTGACGGGCCCGCGGTTACGCAGTATTTT
clone_size: -; v_call: TRBV7-2; d_call: -; j_call: TRBJ1-2; cdr3_aa: CASSLKPGGTSGYTF; cdr3_nt: TGTGCCAGCAGCCTAAAACCCGGGGGAACGAGTGGCTACACCTTC
clone_size: -; v_call: TRBV10-3; d_call: -; j_call: TRBJ2-2; cdr3_aa: CAISGGIAGDWAGELFF; cdr3_nt: TGTGCCATCAGTGGTGGGATCGCAGGGGATTGGGCCGGGGAGCTGTTTTTT
clone_size: -; v_call: TRBV20-1; d_call: TRBD2; j_call: TRBJ2-1; cdr3_aa: CSAPRGGTYNEQFF; cdr3_nt: TGCAGTGCTCCCCGCGGGGGAACCTACAATGAGCAGTTCTTC
clone_size: -; v_call: TRBV7-8; d_call: -; j_call: TRBJ1-2; cdr3_aa: CASSLRHREGYTF; cdr3_nt: TGTGCCAGCAGCTTACGACACAGGGAGGGTTACACCTTC
clone_size: many; v_call: TRBV29-1; d_call: -; j_call: TRBJ1-3; cdr3_aa: CSVFGGNGNTIYF; cdr3_nt: TGCAGCGTTTTTGGAGGGAACGGAAACACCATATATTTT